This T cell receptor beta chain stems from a study of T cell responses to AZD1222 COVID-19 vaccine (dated by TCRdb to 2020 to 2022). Concerning the study at large: Because spike-specific TCR depth and breadth did not differ between the two schedules, AZD1222 recipients who got a second dose at roughly 4 weeks were pooled with those who got a second dose at roughly 12 weeks. TCR sequencing was performed for roughly 250 trial participants, of whom approximately 200 were given two doses of AZD1222 and 26 were given two doses of MenACWY control vaccine. Trial participants were enrolled into age subgroups of 18-55, 56-69 and 70-plus years, which contained approximately 150, 28 and 58 TCR-sequenced participants, respectively.

The paper as a whole reports these results and caveats: A significant rise in spike-specific TCR breadth and depth was observed after two AZD1222 doses relative to day 0 and relative to MenACWY recipients. Vaccine-associated CD4 TCRs spanned the whole spike protein, with dominant responses in regions 160-218 and 743-854. Participants were mostly white British and included more females than males, and it was suggested by the authors that clonal diversity may have been underestimated. Conclusions about previously exposed vaccinees are limited, since just six or seven AZD1222 recipients were seropositive for SARS-CoV-2 at baseline. Reportedly, almost half of the unique spike-specific TCRs recognized epitopes lying outside the regions that are mutated in the B.1.351 and B.1.1.7 variants. Because no samples from the day 14 peak response were available, repertoires could be characterized only after the peak T cell response. The 56-69-year group was small, and its depth increase did not reach significance, likely because of low power.

To note about this clone: It lacks a known antigen. Base-call qualities are not available, and no considerably larger clone is one nucleotide away.

In light of the paper, this sample's time point label describes: baseline before first vaccination. Vaccinee samples came from UK trials COV001 and COV002, including a single-blind randomized controlled phase 2/3 trial of AZD1222 (ChAdOx1 nCoV-19) in healthy adults. For TCRbeta chain sequencing, PBMC samples were collected from trial participants at day 0 and at day 28 after the second dose. The CDR3 regions of human TCRbeta chains were analyzed by immunosequencing. From the authors' description of their analysis: TCRs in the repertoires were matched against a reference library of SARS-CoV-2-specific TCRs that had been generated with the MIRA antigen-specificity platform. Breadth meant the fraction of unique TCRs that were SARS-CoV-2-associated, whereas depth meant the fraction of total T cells that were SARS-CoV-2-associated. Using the MIRA data, each spike-specific TCR was assigned both to the spike region to which the TCR was reactive and to a CD4 or CD8 class. Log10-transformed breadth and depth values were compared by one-way ANOVA with Sidak's multiple comparisons tests. TCRdb holds this immuneACCESS table with in-frame rearrangements only. Some clones are missing; in checked studies, unresolved V genes explain under half, and the rest has no known cause. For V, J and clone size, that table is used; D and trimming come from the DNA. Present in this sample are about 83,000 clones, 80% to 90% of which were seen just once. The top ten clonotypes cover roughly 31% of the sample.

As encoded in the germline V gene, CDR1 is LGHNA while CDR2 is YNFKEQ. At the junction V is shortened by 1 base and J by 3 bases, with 12 bases in between. Its CDR3 holds 15 amino acids, cysteine through phenylalanine. Of the read, only the CDR3 DNA is kept; its 45 bases are in frame from base 1. The clonotype originates from an adult in good health. This specimen consisted of peripheral blood, obtained on day 0 of AZD1222 vaccination. The V gene is TRBV4-2 and the J gene is TRBJ1-1; TRBD1 is a possible D gene, resting on 5 matching bases. At the DNA level, the sequence is TGTGCCAGCAGCCAAGTTCGGGGGATAGACACTGAAGCTTTCTTT. It codes for CASSQVRGIDTEAFF.